This T cell receptor (beta chain) was obtained from a study of T cells after yellow fever vaccination. From the 5' RACE reads, TCRdb called clonotypes with MiXCR, one entry per CDR3 protein. The sample shows 400,000 to 450,000 distinct CDR3 sequences, 15% to 20% of them seen only once. Study conclusions and caveats: Repertoires obtained by FACS sorting could include abundant clonotypes that entered as contaminants from the bulk population.

With respect to this clonotype: Its antigen is unknown.

Germline lookup yields CDR1 KGHSH and CDR2 LQKENI. This CDR3 has 14 amino acids. J gave up 6 bases and V 3 bases, and 4 bases lay outside the gene matches. Sample: PBMCs, taken before the yellow fever booster vaccination. This chain links TRBV18 with TRBJ1-4; 7 bases line up with TRBD1. This sequence was found in a man aged 18 to 29 who received the YFV17D yellow fever vaccine. The DNA for the CDR3 is TGTGCCAGCTCACCGGGACAGTCGTATGAAAAACTGTTTTTT. Encoded protein: CASSPGQSYEKLFF.